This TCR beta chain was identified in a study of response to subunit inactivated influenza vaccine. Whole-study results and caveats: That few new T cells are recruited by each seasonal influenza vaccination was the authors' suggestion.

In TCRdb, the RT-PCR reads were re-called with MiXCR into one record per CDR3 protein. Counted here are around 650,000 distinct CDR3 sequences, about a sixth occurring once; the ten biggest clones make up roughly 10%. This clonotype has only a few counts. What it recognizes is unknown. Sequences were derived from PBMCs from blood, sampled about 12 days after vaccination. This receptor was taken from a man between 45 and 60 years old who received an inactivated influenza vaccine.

CDR3 nucleotides: TGTGCCAGCAGGTCCGGGACTAGCGGGAGGAATGAGCAGTTCTTC. Translated, it gives CASRSGTSGRNEQFF. The V and J genes are TRBV6-1 and TRBJ2-1; 15 nucleotides agree with TRBD2. CDR1 MNHNS and CDR2 SASEGT come from the germline V gene. V lost 6 bases and J lost 7; bases outside the gene matches: 4. The CDR3 has 15 amino acids.